The 16 T cell receptor beta chains reported below all come from one sample, sequenced in a study of T cell changes during pregnancy in multiple sclerosis. TCRdb's copy holds only in-frame clones and misses some; the assay was immunoSEQ multiplex PCR. Among tens of thousands of clones listed, roughly 92% were seen once. This material consisted of peripheral blood, taken in the third trimester of pregnancy. Every receptor here comes from a female donor in good health, enrolled as a control in a pregnancy study.

The J gene is TRBJ2-2, the V gene TRBV28; D call uncertain. The CDR3 is 13 residues long. Trimming removed 5 bases at V and 4 bases at J, with 8 bases between. Germline CDR1 MDHEN, CDR2 SYDVKM. CDR3 nucleotides: TGTGCCAGCAGTCCGGGTTTCACCGGGGAGCTGTTTTTT. Translating gives CASSPGFTGELFF.

The chain couples TRBV7-8 to TRBJ2-1, with 10 bases aligning to TRBD2. The CDR3 length is 17 residues. Germline V gives CDR1 SGHVS, CDR2 FQNEAQ. The ends lost 1 base at V and 4 bases at J; junction bases unmatched: 7. CDR3: CASSLVGGTSEYNEQFF. CDR3 DNA sequence: TGTGCCAGCAGCTTAGTCGGCGGGACTAGCGAATACAATGAGCAGTTCTTC.

This clone was seen just once. The rearrangement uses TRBV20-1 and TRBJ2-5; D unresolved. CDR3 length: 10 residues. Between the trimmed V and J ends, which lost 6 bases and 5 bases, there was a span of 7 bases. Per germline, CDR1 DFQATT and CDR2 SNEGSKA (reference sequence). CDR3: CSALGETQYF. The CDR3 DNA reads TGCAGTGCCCTCGGTGAGACCCAGTACTTC.

The chain has TRBV11-2 and TRBJ2-2; D unresolved. The V end was cut by 5 bases, the J end by 6 bases, with 16 bases between. From germline, CDR1 is SGHAT and CDR2 FQNNGV. The CDR3 covers 15 residues. The CDR3 nucleotides read TGTGCCAGCAGCCCCCATCAGATGGCCTCCGGGGAGCTGTTTTTT. Amino acids: CASSPHQMASGELFF.

The chain employs TRBV19 and TRBJ2-7; TRBD2 matches at 8 bases. Germline V gene data show CDR1 as LNHDA and CDR2 as SQIVND (reference sequence). The junction had 8 bases not matched to a gene; V was cut back by 8 bases and J by 2 bases. The CDR3 spans 14 residues. The CDR3 coding sequence is TGTGCCAGTGGCGGCGGGAGGACCGCCTACGAGCAGTACTTC. Residues: CASGGGRTAYEQYF.

V is TRBV21-1 and J is TRBJ2-3; no DNA check was done on the table's D call, TRBD2. TRBV21-1 is designated a pseudogene. This CDR3 region has 14 residues. The CDR3, as DNA: TGTGCCAGCAGAAAGCGGGAGCACACAGATACGCAGTATTTT. It is translated as CASRKREHTDTQYF.

Here the CDR3 DNA reads TGTGCCAGCAGCTTGTATTCAGGGGACAATGAGCAGTTCTTC. Translated, it gives CASSLYSGDNEQFF. V usage is TRBV5-8 and J usage is TRBJ2-1; possibly TRBD1 for D (6 bases). V shed 1 base and J shed 5 bases, with 10 bases lying between them. Germline-derived CDR1 and CDR2 are SGHTS and YDEGEE. The CDR3 runs 14 residues.

J is TRBJ2-5 and V is TRBV7-9, with D possibly being TRBD2 (7 bases). The CDR3 length is 15 residues. Germline CDR1 reads SEHNR; CDR2 reads FQNEAQ (reference sequence). The V end was cut by 6 bases, the J end by 4 bases, with 18 bases between. The CDR3 loop reads CASSGGRGLLETQYF. The CDR3 nucleotides are TGTGCCAGCAGTGGGGGGCGGGGGCTCCTAGAGACCCAGTACTTC.

V gene TRBV5-5 combines with J gene TRBJ2-7, with D tentatively TRBD2 (6 bases). From germline, CDR1 is SGHKS and CDR2 YYEKEE (reference sequence). V dropped 3 bases and J dropped 6 bases, with 13 bases sitting between them. The CDR3 extends over 13 amino acids. CDR3 sequence (DNA): TGTGCCAGCAGCTCCCTGACTAGAGGCGAGCAGTACTTC. This codes for CASSSLTRGEQYF. Full variable domain (missing parts from reference TRBV5-5 and TRBJ2-7): DAGVTQSPTHLIKTRGQQVTLRCSPISGHKSVSWYQQVLGQGPQFIFQYYEKEERGRGNFPDRFSARQFPNYSSELNVNALLLGDSALYLCASSSLTRGEQYFGPGTRLTVT.

DNA of the CDR3: TGTGCCAGCAGCGAACCACAGGGGGTCTGGTCCTACGAGCAGTACTTC. This codes for CASSEPQGVWSYEQYF. The J gene is TRBJ2-7, the V gene TRBV2, with 8 bases that match TRBD1. Germline CDR1 is SNHLY and CDR2 is FYNNEI. The CDR3 is 16 amino acids. The ends lost 6 bases at V and 1 base at J; junction bases unmatched: 11.

The genes are TRBV7-9 and TRBJ2-7; 10 bases fit TRBD2. Trimming took 3 bases from V and 4 from J; bases not matched to a gene: 15. Per germline, CDR1 SEHNR and CDR2 FQNEAQ (reference sequence). The CDR3 spans 18 residues. CDR3 nucleotides: TGTGCCAGCAGCTTCGACGGTAGGCTAGCGGGAGTAATTTACGAGCAGTACTTC. Translation gives CASSFDGRLAGVIYEQYF.

The V gene is TRBV5-1, the J gene TRBJ1-4; 8 nucleotides line up with TRBD1. The J segment lost 7 bases and the V segment lost 4 bases, leaving 6 bases of the junction unmatched. CDR1 and CDR2 (germline): SGHRS, YFSETQ. The CDR3 loop spans 14 amino acids. CDR3 sequence: CASSPTGTGEKLFF. CDR3 coding DNA: TGCGCCAGCAGCCCCACCGGGACAGGTGAAAAACTGTTTTTT.

The rearrangement links TRBV19 to TRBJ1-2, with TRBD1 matching over 8 bases. Germline V CDR1 and CDR2: LNHDA, SQIVND (reference sequence). There are 16 residues in the CDR3. With V trimmed by 5 bases and J by 8 bases, 16 bases remained unmatched. The chain's CDR3 is CASSLRTGWHIGGYTF. In nucleotides, the CDR3 is TGTGCCAGTAGTCTCAGGACAGGGTGGCATATAGGAGGCTACACCTTC.

The genes are TRBV2 and TRBJ1-6; TRBD1 aligns across 8 bases. The ends lost 9 bases at V and 10 bases at J; junction bases unmatched: 17. Germline CDR1 SNHLY, CDR2 FYNNEI. This CDR3 region has 16 residues. The CDR3 region is CASETGDQGRTSPLHF. In DNA, the CDR3 is TGTGCCAGTGAGACAGGGGACCAAGGGAGAACATCACCCCTCCACTTT.

As DNA, the CDR3 is TGTGCCAGCAGCCTCGGGGTACAGCCCCAGCATTTT. Translation: CASSLGVQPQHF. The V call is TRBV5-6, the J call TRBJ1-5; the D is unclear. CDR3 length: 12 amino acids. Germline CDR1 SGHDT, CDR2 YYEEEE. V was pared by 4 bases and J by 7 bases, with 9 bases between.

V usage is TRBV6-1 and J usage is TRBJ2-1, with TRBD2 matching over 13 bases. The CDR3 length is 15 residues. Germline assignment: CDR1 MNHNS and CDR2 SASEGT. Trimming removed 5 bases from V and 7 bases from J; junction bases left unmatched: 5. CDR3 loop: CASSILAGGRNEQFF. The CDR3 nucleotides are TGTGCCAGCAGTATACTAGCGGGAGGGAGGAATGAGCAGTTCTTC.